This record concerns one T cell receptor beta chain sequence. In assigning cohorts, the study relied on participant-reported clinical history. Original methodology: Reference gene primer amplification gave estimated nucleated cell counts. The protocol was immunoSEQ multiplex PCR, while the TCRdb copy is restricted to in-frame clones and leaves out a portion. The V and J calls and clone size were taken over from that table, and D and trimming were inferred from the DNA. The repertoire has 230,000 or so clones, 84% of them found once; the top ten carry around 3.6%. This sample stems from a study of blood T cell repertoires in COVID-19. In the study overall: Acute and convalescent COVID-19 specimens originated in the United States, Italy and Spain. The cDNA or gDNA used as material had been derived from T cells, B-cell-depleted T cells, or PBMCs.

The CDR3 has 17 residues. CDR1 and CDR2 from the germline V gene are MNHEY and SMNVEV (reference sequence). Trimming removed 5 bases from V and 7 bases from J; junction bases left unmatched: 14. The chain employs TRBV27 and TRBJ2-2, with 9 bases that match TRBD2. The TCR comes from a man aged 50-59 years who had recovered from COVID-19. Sequenced input: PBMCs or T cells enriched from blood (not recorded which). This chain's CDR3 is CASSRNRGRGGRGELFF. The CDR3, as DNA: TGTGCCAGCAGTCGAAACCGTGGGCGGGGGGGCCGCGGGGAGCTGTTTTTT.